The clone carrying this T cell receptor beta chain was observed a handful of times. Its matching antigen is unknown. This entry comes from a study of T-cell memory formation after mild COVID-19. Study results and limitations: There was a balanced CD4/CD8 profile in clones contracting day 15 to 85, and later expanders leaned CD4+.

CDR1 and CDR2 from the germline V gene are KGHDR and SFDVKD. The V and J ends lost 7 bases and 7 bases, in that order; junction bases with no gene match: 1. The CDR3 has 12 residues. TCRdb re-analysed the 5' RACE reads in MiXCR, keeping a single row per CDR3 protein. The data contain about 160,000 distinct CDR3 sequences, about a third of them singletons. The sequencing sample was made of PBMCs or a T cell subset sorted from them (not recorded which). The chain is built from TRBV24-1 and TRBJ2-7; 12 nucleotides align to TRBD2. The TCR comes from an adult woman who had mild COVID-19 (a few samples of this study predate the infection). Cell type and time point are not known. For the CDR3, the DNA is TGTGCCACCAGAGGACTAGCGGGAGAGCAGTACTTC. Encoded protein: CATRGLAGEQYF.